A single sample is the source of the 2 T cell receptor beta chains below, sequenced in a study of chemoradiotherapy in HPV16-positive cancers. Produced via immunoSEQ multiplex PCR; TCRdb's table is partial and in-frame only. Of some 28,000 clones listed, 84% are singletons. The source was blood, collected from a patient who underwent chemoradiotherapy. The receptors here all came from a human donor with HPV-associated anogenital cancer.

V gene TRBV5-4 combines with J gene TRBJ2-2; weak D call: TRBD1 (5 bases). Germline CDR1 and CDR2: SGHNT and YYREEE (reference sequence). The germline V and J ends were trimmed by 0 bases and 5 bases, with 17 bases remaining between them. The CDR3 is 17 residues long. CDR3 DNA: TGTGCCAGCAGCTTGGCCCGGGCAGGGCGTGGAACCGGGGAGCTGTTTTTT. This translates into CASSLARAGRGTGELFF.

This chain connects TRBV7-3 to TRBJ1-1; 9 bases are a match to TRBD1. The V gene's germline CDR1 is SGHTA and CDR2 FQGTGA. With 5 bases clipped from V and 1 base from J, the junction kept 2 bases outside the gene matches. CDR3 length: 14 amino acids. The CDR3, as DNA: TGTGCCAGCAGCCCGGGACAGGGGAACACTGAAGCTTTCTTT. This codes for CASSPGQGNTEAFF.